A single sample gave rise to the 21 T cell receptor beta chains below, sequenced in a study of early T cells in non-severe SARS-CoV-2 infection. One entry per CDR3 protein results from TCRdb running MiXCR on the 5' RACE reads. The sample contains 60,000 or so distinct CDR3 sequences, about 8.9% of which appear only once. Sequences were obtained from whole blood. Source of these receptors: an adult who was a healthcare worker with PCR-confirmed SARS-CoV-2 infection or an uninfected control (not recorded which).

This clonotype was counted at least ten times. This chain links TRBV4-2 with TRBJ2-7; D is undetermined. Germline V lookup: CDR1 LGHNA, CDR2 YNFKEQ. The CDR3 runs 15 residues. Trimming took 1 base from V and 4 from J, leaving 14 bases between them. CDR3 coding DNA: TGTGCCAGCAGCCAAGGGAATGAGGTGTTGTACGAGCAGTACTTC. This sequence encodes CASSQGNEVLYEQYF.

This clonotype has a handful of counts. The chain employs TRBV28 and TRBJ2-7, with 9 bases identical to TRBD1. V shed 4 bases and J 2 bases; nucleotides not matched to a gene: 6. The CDR3 length is 15 residues. Germline V gives CDR1 MDHEN, CDR2 SYDVKM. This CDR3 is CASSSPRTGAYEQYF. The CDR3 DNA is TGTGCCAGCAGTTCCCCCCGGACAGGGGCCTACGAGCAGTACTTC.

This clonotype was seen ten or more times. The J gene is TRBJ1-2, the V gene TRBV19; TRBD1 is a possible D gene (6 bases). Germline V gene lookup returns CDR1 LNHDA and CDR2 SQIVND (reference sequence). The V and J ends lost 4 bases and 6 bases respectively, with 15 bases between them. The CDR3 loop spans 14 amino acids. The CDR3 is CASSRGSGANGYTF. DNA of the CDR3: TGTGCCAGTAGTAGGGGCTCGGGGGCGAATGGCTACACCTTC.

In its sample, this clonotype was seen many times. The rearrangement uses TRBV30 and TRBJ1-5; D is unclear. Between the trimmed V and J ends, which lost 1 base and 7 bases, there was a span of 8 bases. Germline-derived CDR1 and CDR2 are GTSNPN and SVGIG (reference sequence). The length of the CDR3 is 12 residues. The CDR3 coding sequence is TGTGCCTGGAGTGCGACTAAGCAGCCCCAGCATTTT. This encodes CAWSATKQPQHF.

Sample share makes this clonotype medium-sized. The rearrangement joins TRBV12-3 or TRBV12-4 to TRBJ2-3, with 12 bases lining up with TRBD2. The CDR3 contains 16 residues. V dropped 4 bases and J dropped 0; count of bases not matched to a gene: 2. CDR3 coding DNA: TGTGCCAGCAGTTCCACTAGCGGGGGGAGCACAGATACGCAGTATTTT. Translating it yields CASSSTSGGSTDTQYF.

This clonotype was seen at least ten times. The chain joins TRBV10-3 to TRBJ1-2, with 7 bases aligning to TRBD1. The germline V gene encodes CDR1 ENHRY and CDR2 SYGVKD. This CDR3 has 13 amino acids. With 10 bases clipped from V and 0 bases from J, the junction kept 5 bases outside the gene matches. The CDR3 region has the DNA TGTGCCACCGCTGACAGGGCTAACTATGGCTACACCTTC. It encodes CATADRANYGYTF.

This clonotype was seen only a few times. The V and J genes are TRBV27 and TRBJ1-6; 8 bases map to TRBD1. V shed 3 bases, J shed 2 bases, and the junction held 3 bases outside the gene matches. Germline assignment: CDR1 MNHEY and CDR2 SMNVEV (reference sequence). This CDR3 has 16 residues. The CDR3 loop reads CASSLDRATYNSPLHF. CDR3 in DNA: TGTGCCAGCAGTTTGGACAGGGCGACCTATAATTCACCCCTCCACTTT.

This clonotype has a handful of counts. The rearrangement joins TRBV5-5 to TRBJ1-2; weak D call: TRBD1 (5 bases). V was clipped by 3 bases and J by 1 base, with 13 bases between them. Germline V gene lookup returns CDR1 SGHKS and CDR2 YYEKEE (reference sequence). This CDR3 is 15 amino acids long. The CDR3 protein is CASSSQVELNYGYTF. Written as DNA, the CDR3 is TGTGCCAGCAGCTCACAGGTGGAACTTAACTATGGCTACACCTTC.

Points on this clonotype: At one of its ends the junction is not consistent with the germline gene, which may arise from a read error. This sequence joins TRBV14 and TRBJ2-1; D is undetermined. The germline V gene has CDR1 SGHDN and CDR2 FVKESK. The CDR3 is 11 amino acids. The CDR3 nucleotides read TGTGCCACCAGCACAGCCAATGAGCAGTTCTTC. Encoded protein: CATSTANEQFF.

This clonotype was recorded many times. The rearrangement uses TRBV27 and TRBJ2-7; D tentatively reads TRBD1 or TRBD2 (5 bases each). Per germline, CDR1 MNHEY and CDR2 SMNVEV (reference sequence). CDR3 length: 13 amino acids. Trimming removed 8 bases from V and 9 bases from J, with 20 bases in between. CDR3 nucleotide sequence: TGTGCCAGCCGACGAAATGAGGGGAAGATGCAGTACTTC. This sequence encodes CASRRNEGKMQYF.

This clonotype showed up many times. The V gene is TRBV28, the J gene TRBJ2-7; D gene uncertain. V was trimmed by 8 bases and J by 5 bases, leaving 10 bases between them. CDR3 size: 11 residues. Per the germline V gene, CDR1 is MDHEN and CDR2 is SYDVKM. The CDR3 bases are TGTGCCAGCTCACTCGTAAACGAGCAGTACTTC. Translation gives CASSLVNEQYF.

In its sample, this clonotype was seen a few times. V is TRBV11-2 and J is TRBJ2-1; TRBD1 is a possible D gene (5 bases). The CDR3 sequence is 14 residues long. Per germline, CDR1 SGHAT and CDR2 FQNNGV. The V and J ends lost 1 base and 5 bases respectively, with 9 bases between them. This chain's CDR3 is CASSLVGRDNEQFF. CDR3 sequence (DNA): TGTGCCAGCAGCTTAGTGGGCAGGGACAATGAGCAGTTCTTC.

This clonotype appeared many times. This sequence joins TRBV7-9 and TRBJ1-6; D uncertain. The CDR3 length is 15 residues. Trimming pared 4 bases from V and 8 bases from J, leaving 15 bases between. The germline V gene has CDR1 SEHNR and CDR2 FQNEAQ (reference sequence). As DNA, the CDR3 is TGTGCCAGCAGCTACCTGCCGGACGGGTATTCACCCCTCCACTTT. As protein: CASSYLPDGYSPLHF.

Many counts were recorded for this clonotype. The V call is TRBV20-1, the J call TRBJ2-7, with 12 bases fitting TRBD1. Trimming removed 3 bases from V and 5 bases from J; junction bases left unmatched: 5. Germline-derived CDR1 and CDR2 are DFQATT and SNEGSKA (reference sequence). This CDR3 region has 14 residues. CDR3 nucleotides: TGCAGTGCTAGCCGGGACAGGGGGCGGGACGAGCAGTACTTC. Protein: CSASRDRGRDEQYF.

There are many counts of this clonotype. This chain joins TRBV6-2 or TRBV6-3 and TRBJ2-1, with D possibly being TRBD1 (6 bases). Germline V gene lookup returns CDR1 MNHEY and CDR2 SVGEGT. The CDR3 covers 15 residues. V lost 5 bases and J 7 bases, leaving 18 bases between the germline ends. The CDR3 reads CASSPHRDGWNEQFF. The DNA of the CDR3 is TGTGCCAGCAGTCCGCACAGGGACGGGTGGAATGAGCAGTTCTTC.

This clonotype was counted at least ten times. The chain couples TRBV7-3 to TRBJ2-3; 16 positions agree with TRBD2. The V and J ends lost 5 bases and 6 bases, in that order; junction bases with no gene match: 2. The CDR3 extends over 15 amino acids. Germline V lookup: CDR1 SGHTA, CDR2 FQGTGA. For the CDR3, the DNA is TGTGCCAGCAGCCCGGGACTAGCGGGAGGGGATACGCAGTATTTT. This codes for CASSPGLAGGDTQYF. Looking up the rest from reference TRBV7-3 and TRBJ2-3 gives the full variable domain: GAGVSQTPSNKVTEKGKYVELRCDPISGHTALYWYRQSLGQGPEFLIYFQGTGAADDSGLPNDRFFAVRPEGSVSTLKIQRTERGDSAVYLCASSPGLAGGDTQYFGPGTRLTVL.

This chain uses TRBV5-6 with TRBJ2-3; possibly TRBD2 for D (6 bases). Germline assignment: CDR1 SGHDT and CDR2 YYEEEE. The V end was cut by 2 bases, the J end by 4 bases, with 11 bases between. The CDR3 is 14 residues long. The CDR3 loop is CASSFSGSADTQYF. CDR3 in DNA: TGTGCCAGCAGCTTCTCCGGGAGCGCAGATACGCAGTATTTT.

In this sample, this clonotype turned up a few times. This chain joins TRBV7-2 and TRBJ2-5; no firm D call. The CDR3 is 14 amino acids. Germline V CDR1 and CDR2: SGHTA, FQGNSA. Trimming shortened V by 1 base and J by 4 bases, and 10 bases separated the two germline ends. The CDR3 nucleotides are TGTGCCAGCAGCTTAGGGGGATTTGGAGAGACCCAGTACTTC. This encodes CASSLGGFGETQYF.

V usage is TRBV6-1 and J usage is TRBJ2-5, with TRBD1 matching 8 bases. Trimming removed 4 bases from V and 5 bases from J; junction bases left unmatched: 3. The CDR3 is 13 residues long. Germline V lookup: CDR1 MNHNS, CDR2 SASEGT. The CDR3 DNA reads as TGTGCCAGCAGTGTCTGGGACAGGGAGACCCAGTACTTC. Residues: CASSVWDRETQYF.

The V gene is TRBV6-5, the J gene TRBJ2-7; 9 bases line up with TRBD1. V trimming: 5 bases; J trimming: 0 bases; junction bases outside the gene matches: 8. CDR3 length: 16 amino acids. Germline V CDR1 and CDR2: MNHEY, SVGAGI. CDR3 residues: CASSLRGQGTSYEQYF. In DNA form, the CDR3 reads TGTGCCAGCAGTCTTCGGGGACAGGGCACCTCCTACGAGCAGTACTTC.

This clonotype was observed a few times. This chain joins TRBV6-1 and TRBJ1-1; D remains unclear. CDR3 length equals 17 residues. Deletions cut 9 bases from V and 0 bases from J, with 23 bases between. Germline CDR1 MNHNS, CDR2 SASEGT. The CDR3 here is CASSTFVATGLNTEAFF. In DNA form, the CDR3 reads TGTGCCAGTAGCACTTTTGTGGCCACCGGACTGAACACTGAAGCTTTCTTT.